This is a list of T cell receptor beta chains from one sample in a study of blood T cells in healthy people across ages. From the 5' RACE reads, TCRdb called clonotypes with MiXCR, one entry per CDR3 protein. The data hold over 1,500,000 distinct CDR3 sequences, with roughly 49% observed a single time. Sequenced sample: blood. These receptors were taken from a woman aged 35 to 49 in good health. The CDR3 runs from the conserved cysteine through the conserved F or W. A D gene is named only where the DNA matches it firmly. Size tells how often a clone was seen (once, few, many) or the class of an expanded clone, and some rows leave it out.

j_gene | abundance | v_gene | d_gene | CDR3nt | CDR3aa
TRBJ1-2 | - | TRBV5-1 | - | TGCGCCAGCAGCTTGGAGGCGGGTTTCTATGGCTACACCTTC | CASSLEAGFYGYTF
TRBJ2-7 | once | TRBV6-1 | TRBD2 | TGTGCCAGCAGTGAAGCACTAGCGGGGTTTACCTACGAGCAGTACTTC | CASSEALAGFTYEQYF
TRBJ2-5 | - | TRBV4-2 | TRBD2 | TGTGCCAGCAGCCAAGATGGTTTTGCGGGAGCGACACAAGAGACCCAGTACTTC | CASSQDGFAGATQETQYF
TRBJ2-3 | - | TRBV12-3/TRBV12-4 | - | TGTGCCAGCAAACCCCAGGGGGGCAAGGCAGATACGCAGTATTTT | CASKPQGGKADTQYF
TRBJ1-1 | - | TRBV11-1 | TRBD1 | TGTGCCAGCAGCTTAACGGACAGGCAGACTGAAGCTTTCTTT | CASSLTDRQTEAFF
TRBJ1-1 | few | TRBV25-1 | TRBD1 | TGTGCCAGCAGTAGCCCGGGACAGGGAACTGAAGCTTTCTTT | CASSSPGQGTEAFF
TRBJ2-4 | few | TRBV5-8 | TRBD1 | TGTGCCAGCAGCTCCAGGGGGCGAAACATTCAGTACTTC | CASSSRGRNIQYF
TRBJ1-2 | - | TRBV6-2/TRBV6-3 | - | TGTGCCAGCAGTTACTCGCCAGACAACTATGGCTACACCTTC | CASSYSPDNYGYTF
TRBJ1-1 | - | TRBV7-2 | - | TGTGCCAGCAGCTACGGGGGGGCAAGGAGGAACACTGAAGCTTTCTTT | CASSYGGARRNTEAFF
TRBJ2-7 | - | TRBV12-3/TRBV12-4 | - | TGTGCCAGCAGTAGACAGGAATACAATGAGCAGTACTTC | CASSRQEYNEQYF
TRBJ2-1 | - | TRBV7-2 | - | TGTGCCAGCAGCTTAGCCCGGGTGGATGAGCAGTTCTTC | CASSLARVDEQFF
TRBJ2-1 | - | TRBV5-4 | TRBD2 | TGTGCCAGCAGCGGATCTAGCGGGGGCGCCGCGTTCTTC | CASSGSSGGAAFF
TRBJ2-3 | few | TRBV2 | - | TGTGCCAGCAGGTCCTACCGGGCCGGCACAGATACGCAGTATTTT | CASRSYRAGTDTQYF
TRBJ2-5 | once | TRBV28 | - | TGTGCCAGCAGTCCTTCCGGCTCCCTCGGTCGCGGGGAGCAGTACTTC | CASSPSGSLGRGEQYF
TRBJ1-1 | few | TRBV4-1 | - | TGTGCCAGCAGCCAAGTTCAGAACACTGAAGCTTTCTTT | CASSQVQNTEAFF